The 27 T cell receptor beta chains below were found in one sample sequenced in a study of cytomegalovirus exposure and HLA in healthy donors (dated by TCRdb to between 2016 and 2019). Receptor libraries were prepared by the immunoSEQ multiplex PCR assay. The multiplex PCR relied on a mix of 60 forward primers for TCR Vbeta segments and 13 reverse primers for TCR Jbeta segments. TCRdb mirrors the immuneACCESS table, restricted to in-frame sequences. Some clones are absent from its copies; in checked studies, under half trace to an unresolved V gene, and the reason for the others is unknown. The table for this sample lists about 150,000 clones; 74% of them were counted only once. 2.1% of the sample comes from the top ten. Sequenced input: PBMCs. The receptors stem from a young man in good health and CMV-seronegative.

This CDR3 is CASTLLEAGNTIYF. The CDR3 coding sequence is TGTGCCAGTACCCTCCTGGAGGCTGGAAACACCATATATTTT. The chain combines TRBV19 with TRBJ1-3, with unresolved D. Deletions cut 7 bases from V and 2 bases from J, with 12 bases between. Germline-derived CDR1 and CDR2 are LNHDA and SQIVND (reference sequence). CDR3 length equals 14 residues. Full variable domain (remainder filled in from reference TRBV19 and TRBJ1-3): DGGITQSPKYLFRKEGQNVTLSCEQNLNHDAMYWYRQDPGQGLRLIYYSQIVNDFQKGDIAEGYSVSREKKESFPLTVTSAQKNPTAFYLCASTLLEAGNTIYFGEGSWLTVV.

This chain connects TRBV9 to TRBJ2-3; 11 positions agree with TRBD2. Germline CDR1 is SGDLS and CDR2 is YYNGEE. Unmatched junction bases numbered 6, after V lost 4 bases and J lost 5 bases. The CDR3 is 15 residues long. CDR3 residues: CASSISGGAGDTQYF. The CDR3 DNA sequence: TGTGCCAGCAGCATTAGCGGGGGGGCCGGAGATACGCAGTATTTT.

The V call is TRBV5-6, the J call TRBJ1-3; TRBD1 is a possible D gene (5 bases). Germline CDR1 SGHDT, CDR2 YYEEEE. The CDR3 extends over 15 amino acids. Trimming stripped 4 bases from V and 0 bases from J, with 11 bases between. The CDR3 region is CASSRPDSSGNTIYF. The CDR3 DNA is TGTGCCAGCAGCCGCCCCGACAGCTCTGGAAACACCATATATTTT.

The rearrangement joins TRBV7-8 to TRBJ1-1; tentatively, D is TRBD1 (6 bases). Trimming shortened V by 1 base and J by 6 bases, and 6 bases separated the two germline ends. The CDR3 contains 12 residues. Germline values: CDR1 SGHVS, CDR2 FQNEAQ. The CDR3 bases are TGTGCCAGCAGCTTAGACAGGGCTGAAGCTTTCTTT. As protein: CASSLDRAEAFF.

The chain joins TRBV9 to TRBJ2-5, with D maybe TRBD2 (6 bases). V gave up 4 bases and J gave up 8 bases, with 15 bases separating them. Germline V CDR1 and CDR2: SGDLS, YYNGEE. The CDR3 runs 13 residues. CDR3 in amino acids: CASSPELAATQYF. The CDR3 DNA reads TGTGCCAGCAGCCCTGAACTAGCAGCAACCCAGTACTTC.

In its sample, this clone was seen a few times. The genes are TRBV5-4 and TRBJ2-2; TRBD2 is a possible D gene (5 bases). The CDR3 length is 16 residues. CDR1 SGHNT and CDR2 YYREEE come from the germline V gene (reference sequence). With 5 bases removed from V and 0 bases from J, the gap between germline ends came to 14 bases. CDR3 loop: CASRGGGLANTGELFF. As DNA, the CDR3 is TGTGCCAGCAGGGGCGGCGGGCTCGCGAACACCGGGGAGCTGTTTTTT.

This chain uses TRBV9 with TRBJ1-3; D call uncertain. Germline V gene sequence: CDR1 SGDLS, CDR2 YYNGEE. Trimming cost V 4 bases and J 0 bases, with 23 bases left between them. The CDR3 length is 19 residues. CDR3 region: CASSPEGLPRGSSGNTIYF. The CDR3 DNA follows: TGTGCCAGCAGCCCGGAGGGTCTCCCAAGAGGCTCCTCTGGAAACACCATATATTTT.

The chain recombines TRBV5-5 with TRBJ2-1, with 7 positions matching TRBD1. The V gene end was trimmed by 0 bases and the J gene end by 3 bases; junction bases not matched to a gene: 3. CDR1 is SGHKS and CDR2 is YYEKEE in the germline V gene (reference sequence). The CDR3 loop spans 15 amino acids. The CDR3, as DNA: TGTGCCAGCAGCTTGGACACAGGGGACTACAATGAGCAGTTCTTC. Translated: CASSLDTGDYNEQFF.

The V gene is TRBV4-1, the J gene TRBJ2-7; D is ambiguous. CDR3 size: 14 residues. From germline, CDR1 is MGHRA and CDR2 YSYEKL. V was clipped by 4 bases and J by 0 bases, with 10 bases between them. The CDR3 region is CASSPITVSYEQYF. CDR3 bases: TGCGCCAGCAGCCCAATAACTGTCTCCTACGAGCAGTACTTC.

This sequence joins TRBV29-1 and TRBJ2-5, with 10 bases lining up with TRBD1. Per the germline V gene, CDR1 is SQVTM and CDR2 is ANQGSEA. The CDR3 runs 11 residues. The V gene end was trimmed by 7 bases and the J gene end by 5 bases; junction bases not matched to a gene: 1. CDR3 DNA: TGCAGCGGACAGGGGGCTGAGACCCAGTACTTC. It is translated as CSGQGAETQYF. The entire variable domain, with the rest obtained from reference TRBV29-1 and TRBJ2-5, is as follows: SAVISQKPSRDICQRGTSLTIQCQVDSQVTMMFWYRQQPGQSLTLIATANQGSEATYESGFVIDKFPISRPNLTFSTLTVSNMSPEDSSIYLCSGQGAETQYFGPGTRLLVL.

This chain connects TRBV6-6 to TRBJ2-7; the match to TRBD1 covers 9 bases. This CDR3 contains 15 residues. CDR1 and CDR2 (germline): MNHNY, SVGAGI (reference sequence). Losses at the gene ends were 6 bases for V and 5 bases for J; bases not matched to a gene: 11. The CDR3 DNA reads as TGTGCCAGCAGACCCCTCGGGACAGGGTTGAACGAGCAGTACTTC. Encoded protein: CASRPLGTGLNEQYF.

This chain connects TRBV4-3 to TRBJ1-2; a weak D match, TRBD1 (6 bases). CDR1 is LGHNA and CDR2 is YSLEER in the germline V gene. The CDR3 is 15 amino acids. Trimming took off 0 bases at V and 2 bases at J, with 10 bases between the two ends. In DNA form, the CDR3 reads TGCGCCAGCAGCCAAGATCACAGGGCAAACTATGGCTACACCTTC. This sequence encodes CASSQDHRANYGYTF.

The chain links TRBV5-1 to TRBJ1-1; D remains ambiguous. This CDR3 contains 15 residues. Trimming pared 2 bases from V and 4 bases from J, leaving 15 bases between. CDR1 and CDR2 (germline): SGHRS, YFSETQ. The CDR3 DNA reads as TGCGCCAGCAGCTTAGAGGGAGGATTCGCCACTGAAGCTTTCTTT. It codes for CASSLEGGFATEAFF.

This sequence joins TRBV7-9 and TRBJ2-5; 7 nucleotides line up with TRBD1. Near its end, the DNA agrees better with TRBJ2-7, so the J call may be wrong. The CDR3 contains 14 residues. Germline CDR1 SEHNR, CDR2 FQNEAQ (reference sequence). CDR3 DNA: TGTGCCAGCGAACGGACAACAGGGGAGAGCGAGCAGTACTTC. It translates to CASERTTGESEQYF.

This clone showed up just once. The CDR3 sequence: CATGGGYGETQYF. The CDR3 region has the DNA TGTGCCACCGGGGGAGGTTACGGAGAGACCCAGTACTTC. The chain is built from TRBV10-3 and TRBJ2-5, with D perhaps matching TRBD2 (6 bases). Per germline, CDR1 ENHRY and CDR2 SYGVKD. The ends were cut back, 10 bases at V and 4 bases at J, with 16 bases in the middle. The length of the CDR3 is 13 residues.

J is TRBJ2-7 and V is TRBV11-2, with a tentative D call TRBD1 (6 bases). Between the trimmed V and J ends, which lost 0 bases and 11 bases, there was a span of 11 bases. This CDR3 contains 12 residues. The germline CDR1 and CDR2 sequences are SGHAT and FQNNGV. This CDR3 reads CASSLDRGTEYF. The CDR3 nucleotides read TGTGCCAGCAGCTTAGATAGGGGGACGGAGTACTTC.

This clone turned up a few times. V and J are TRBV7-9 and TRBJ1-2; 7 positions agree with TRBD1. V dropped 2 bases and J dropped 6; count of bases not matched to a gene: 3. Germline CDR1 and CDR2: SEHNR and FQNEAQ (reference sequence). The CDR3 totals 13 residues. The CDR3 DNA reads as TGTGCCAGCAGCTTATTCGGACAGGATGGCTACACCTTC. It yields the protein CASSLFGQDGYTF.

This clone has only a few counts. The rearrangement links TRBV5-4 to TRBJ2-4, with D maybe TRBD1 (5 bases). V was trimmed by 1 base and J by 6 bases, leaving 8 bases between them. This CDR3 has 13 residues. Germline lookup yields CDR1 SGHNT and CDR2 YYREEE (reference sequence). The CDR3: CASSLQGPNIQYF. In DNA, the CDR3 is TGTGCCAGCAGCTTGCAGGGCCCAAACATTCAGTACTTC.

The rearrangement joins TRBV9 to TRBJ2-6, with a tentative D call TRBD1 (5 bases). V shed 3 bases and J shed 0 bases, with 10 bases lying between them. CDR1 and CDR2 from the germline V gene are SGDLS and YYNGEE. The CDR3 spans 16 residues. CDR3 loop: CASSEGPYSGANVLTF. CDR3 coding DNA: TGTGCCAGCAGCGAGGGGCCGTACTCTGGGGCCAACGTCCTGACTTTC.

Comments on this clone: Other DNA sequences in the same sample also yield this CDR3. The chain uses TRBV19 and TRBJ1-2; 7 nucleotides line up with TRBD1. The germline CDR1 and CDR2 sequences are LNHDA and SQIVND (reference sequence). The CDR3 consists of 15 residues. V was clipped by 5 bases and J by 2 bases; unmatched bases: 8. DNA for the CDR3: TGTGCCAGTAGTCCCCGGACAGGAGGCAACTATGGCTACACCTTC. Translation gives CASSPRTGGNYGYTF.

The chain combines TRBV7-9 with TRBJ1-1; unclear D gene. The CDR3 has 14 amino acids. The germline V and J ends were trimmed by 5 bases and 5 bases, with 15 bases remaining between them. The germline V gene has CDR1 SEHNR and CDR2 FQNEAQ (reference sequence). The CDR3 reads CASSPGEGVTEAFF. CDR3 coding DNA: TGTGCCAGCAGCCCAGGAGAGGGAGTAACTGAAGCTTTCTTT. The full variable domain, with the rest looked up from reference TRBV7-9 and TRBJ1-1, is DTGVSQNPRHKITKRGQNVTFRCDPISEHNRLYWYRQTLGQGPEFLTYFQNEAQLEKSRLLSDRFSAERPKGSFSTLEIQRTEQGDSAMYLCASSPGEGVTEAFFGQGTRLTVV.

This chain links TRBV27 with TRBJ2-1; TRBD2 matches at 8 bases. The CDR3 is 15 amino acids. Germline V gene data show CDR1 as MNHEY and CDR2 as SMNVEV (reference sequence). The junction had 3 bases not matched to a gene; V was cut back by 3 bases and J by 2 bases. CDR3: CASSFGTRAYNEQFF. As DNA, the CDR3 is TGTGCCAGCAGTTTCGGGACTAGGGCCTACAATGAGCAGTTCTTC.

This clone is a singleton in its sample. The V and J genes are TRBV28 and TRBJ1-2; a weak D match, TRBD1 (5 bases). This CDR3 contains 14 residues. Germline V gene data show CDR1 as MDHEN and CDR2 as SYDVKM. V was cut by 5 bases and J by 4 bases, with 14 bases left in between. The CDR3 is CASSPAGRVYGYTF. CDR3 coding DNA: TGTGCCAGCAGTCCCGCGGGACGGGTCTATGGCTACACCTTC.

For the CDR3, the DNA is TGTGCCAGCAGTGAATCGGGAAACAACTATGGCTACACCTTC. This sequence encodes CASSESGNNYGYTF. The V call is TRBV25-1, the J call TRBJ1-2; D gene ambiguous. V was shortened by 1 base and J by 2 bases, with 8 bases between the two germline ends. The germline gives CDR1 MGHDK, CDR2 SYGVNS. The CDR3 totals 14 residues.

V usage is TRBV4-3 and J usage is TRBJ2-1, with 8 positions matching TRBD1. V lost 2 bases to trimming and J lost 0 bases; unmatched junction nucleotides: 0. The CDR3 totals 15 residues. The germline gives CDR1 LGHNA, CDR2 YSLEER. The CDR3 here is CASSQTGGSYNEQFF. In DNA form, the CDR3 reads TGCGCCAGCAGCCAAACAGGGGGCTCCTACAATGAGCAGTTCTTC.

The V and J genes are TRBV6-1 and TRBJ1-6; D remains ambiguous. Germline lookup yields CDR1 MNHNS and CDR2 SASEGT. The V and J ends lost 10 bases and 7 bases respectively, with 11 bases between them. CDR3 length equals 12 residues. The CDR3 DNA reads TGTGCCAAAGCGGTAGGGAATTCACCCCTCCACTTT. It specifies CAKAVGNSPLHF.

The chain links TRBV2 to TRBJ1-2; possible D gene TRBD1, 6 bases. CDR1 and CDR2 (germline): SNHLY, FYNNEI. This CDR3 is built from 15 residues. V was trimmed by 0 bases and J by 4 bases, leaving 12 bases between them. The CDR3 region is CASSEAITGIYGYTF. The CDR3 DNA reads TGTGCCAGCAGTGAAGCGATAACAGGGATCTATGGCTACACCTTC.